A selection of T cell receptor beta chains follows, all from one sample in a study of OX40 agonist ivuxolimab in advanced cancers. This table comes from immunoSEQ multiplex PCR, and its TCRdb copy is limited to in-frame clones, with some not included. The data hold around 40,000 clones, with roughly 80% observed a single time. This sample comprised CD4+ or CD8+ T cells sorted from blood, obtained in a trial of the OX40 agonist ivuxolimab. The receptors were sampled from an adult with an advanced solid tumor such as melanoma, head and neck, liver or kidney cancer. Each CDR3 is given with its conserved first and last residue. The D gene is left open where the match is weak. Clone sizes are given selectively: once, few, many, or a class where the clone is expanded.

v_call,clone_size,d_call,j_call,cdr3_nt,cdr3_aa
TRBV5-6,.,TRBD1,TRBJ2-1,TGTGCCAGCAGCGAAGACAGGGACAATGAGCAGTTCTTC,CASSEDRDNEQFF
TRBV9,.,TRBD1,TRBJ1-2,TGTGCCAGCAGCGCCGGGACAGGGGACTGTGGCTACACCTTC,CASSAGTGDCGYTF
TRBV7-9,.,TRBD1,TRBJ2-1,TGTGCCAGCAGCGAGGTTGGGGACAGGGACTACAATGAGCAGTTCTTC,CASSEVGDRDYNEQFF
TRBV5-4,.,.,TRBJ2-7,TGTGCCAGCAGCTTGGCCTACGGGGGTGGCGAGCAGTACTTC,CASSLAYGGGEQYF
TRBV9,few,.,TRBJ2-1,TGTGCCAGCAGCGTAGTCTACCGAAATGAACAGTTCTTC,CASSVVYRNEQFF
TRBV11-1,.,.,TRBJ2-3,TGTGCCAGCAGCCTCGGGGCAGATACGCAGTATTTT,CASSLGADTQYF
TRBV5-6,.,.,TRBJ2-7,TGTGCCAGCAGCTTGGGACCAGGGGCCGTGGGCGAGCAGTACTTC,CASSLGPGAVGEQYF
TRBV28,.,.,TRBJ1-2,TGTGCCAGCAGTTTGGCCCCATCTATGACGGGCTACACCTTC,CASSLAPSMTGYTF
TRBV5-8,.,.,TRBJ1-5,TGTGCCAGCAGCTTGGCGGGCAATCAGCCCCAGCATTTT,CASSLAGNQPQHF
TRBV7-8,.,.,TRBJ2-5,TGTGCCAGCAGCTTGGGAGGTCCAGAGACCCAGTACTTC,CASSLGGPETQYF
TRBV29-1,.,.,TRBJ1-2,TGCAGCGTCCACGTCAGGGGAGACTATGGCTACACCTTC,CSVHVRGDYGYTF
TRBV7-6,.,.,TRBJ2-3,TGTGCCAGCAGCTTAGTGGGTGAATACACAGATACGCAGTATTTT,CASSLVGEYTDTQYF
TRBV4-1,few,.,TRBJ2-3,TGCGCCAGCAGCCAACCTGACAAGGGCACAGATACGCAGTATTTT,CASSQPDKGTDTQYF
TRBV7-9,.,TRBD2,TRBJ2-2,TGTGCCAGCAGCTTCCCCAAGGCTAGCGGCCACACCGGGGAGCTGTTTTTT,CASSFPKASGHTGELFF
TRBV6-6,.,TRBD1,TRBJ2-1,TGTGCCAGCAGCCCCACAGGGGGCTTTTACAATGAGCAGTTCTTC,CASSPTGGFYNEQFF
TRBV11-3,.,.,TRBJ2-2,TGTGCCAGCAGCTTAGGATCGGCGGGCGGGGAGCTGTTTTTT,CASSLGSAGGELFF
TRBV4-1,.,TRBD2,TRBJ2-5,TGCGCCAGCAGCCTGACACCTAGCGGGAGGGAAGAGACCCAGTACTTC,CASSLTPSGREETQYF
TRBV4-1,.,.,TRBJ1-1,TGCGCCAGCAGCCAAGAGGGGACATACTTGAACACTGAAGCTTTCTTT,CASSQEGTYLNTEAFF
TRBV4-1,.,TRBD2,TRBJ2-2,TGCGCCAGCAGCAATAGCGGGGGGGCCCCCGGGGAGCTGTTTTTT,CASSNSGGAPGELFF
TRBV7-9,.,.,TRBJ2-7,TGTGCCAGCGAGGCCGTGCGGGGCAATAGGAACGAGCAGTACTTC,CASEAVRGNRNEQYF
TRBV11-2,.,TRBD2,TRBJ2-7,TGTGCCAGCAGCTCCCTAACTAGCGGAAGCTCCTACGAGCAGTACTTC,CASSSLTSGSSYEQYF
TRBV27,.,.,TRBJ2-7,TGTGCCAGCAGTCGGGCCGTCGAGCAGTACTTC,CASSRAVEQYF
TRBV6-1,.,.,TRBJ2-7,TGTGCCAGCAGTGAAAGGCCTGTTTCGGCAGGATTTAACCCCTACGAGCAGTACTTC,CASSERPVSAGFNPYEQYF
TRBV7-9,.,.,TRBJ1-3,TGTGCCAGCAGCTTAGGGGTAGGGATCTCTGGAAACACCATATATTTT,CASSLGVGISGNTIYF
TRBV6-1,.,.,TRBJ1-5,TGTGCCAGCAGTTGGCGCCAGGACAGCAATCAGCCCCAGCATTTT,CASSWRQDSNQPQHF
TRBV5-4,.,.,TRBJ1-1,TGTGCCACCCTAGATGGGGGTGGGAGCACTGAAGCTTTCTTT,CATLDGGGSTEAFF
TRBV7-2,medium-sized,TRBD2,TRBJ2-7,TGTGCCAGCAACTGGGGCGGGGGAGGCTACGAGCAGTACTTC,CASNWGGGGYEQYF
TRBV5-6,.,TRBD1,TRBJ2-1,TGTGCCAGCAGGGAAGGGACAGACTACAATGAGCAGTTCTTC,CASREGTDYNEQFF
TRBV4-2,.,.,TRBJ2-2,TGTGCCAGCAGCCAAGATAGGACCGGGGAGCTGTTTTTT,CASSQDRTGELFF
TRBV5-1,once,.,TRBJ2-7,TGCGCCAGCAGCTTGGTTGGGGCGGGAACCTACGAGCAGTACTTC,CASSLVGAGTYEQYF
TRBV28,.,.,TRBJ1-5,TGTGCCAGCAGTCCCCTCGGTCAGCCCCAGCATTTT,CASSPLGQPQHF
TRBV4-2,few,TRBD2,TRBJ2-2,TGTGCCAGCAGCCAAGATTTGTTCGGGACTAGCATCACCGGGGAGCTGTTTTTT,CASSQDLFGTSITGELFF
TRBV5-8,.,.,TRBJ1-2,TGTGCCAGCAGCTTGGCGGTCGGACAGTCCTATTTATCTAACTATGGCTACACCTTC,CASSLAVGQSYLSNYGYTF
TRBV7-7,.,.,TRBJ2-7,TGTGCCAGCAGCTTAGGGGGGTGGGGAAACGAGCAGTACTTC,CASSLGGWGNEQYF
TRBV9,.,.,TRBJ1-2,TGTGCCAGCAGCGTAGGCTCAGCAAGATATGGCTACACCTTC,CASSVGSARYGYTF
TRBV28,few,.,TRBJ2-5,TGTGCCAGCAGTTGCCCACCCGAAACAGGGTTCGAGACCCAGTACTTC,CASSCPPETGFETQYF
TRBV14,.,.,TRBJ1-1,TGTGCCAGCAGCCAAGACATTAACACTGAAGCTTTCTTT,CASSQDINTEAFF
TRBV14,few,.,TRBJ2-7,TGTGCCAGCAGCCACATCCCGGTCGACGAGCAGTACTTC,CASSHIPVDEQYF
TRBV15,.,TRBD1,TRBJ1-2,TGTGCCACCAGCAGAGATTTCGGGGACAGTAGGGGCTACACCTTC,CATSRDFGDSRGYTF
TRBV28,.,.,TRBJ2-2,TGTGCCAGCAGCCCCTCGATTTTGATAGTGGGAGATACCGGGGAGCTGTTTTTT,CASSPSILIVGDTGELFF
TRBV28,once,.,TRBJ2-7,TGTGCCAGCAGTCTACGTACCTACGAGCAGTACTTC,CASSLRTYEQYF
TRBV29-1,.,TRBD1,TRBJ2-7,TGCCCCCCCCGGACAGGGGAGGAGCAGTACTTC,CPPRTGEEQYF
TRBV28,.,TRBD1,TRBJ1-5,TGTGCCAGCAGTTTAGGGGTAGGGGGCGGCAATCAGCCCCAGCATTTT,CASSLGVGGGNQPQHF
TRBV6-5,.,.,TRBJ1-6,TGTGCCAGCAGTTACGTTGGTTCACCCCTCCACTTT,CASSYVGSPLHF
TRBV4-3,.,TRBD2,TRBJ2-7,TGCGCCAGCAGCCAGTCACCGAGCGGGGGTGTGGGGAACGAGCAGTACTTC,CASSQSPSGGVGNEQYF
TRBV7-9,.,.,TRBJ1-1,TGTGCCAGCAGCTTAGTAGAGGGTGAAGCTTTCTTT,CASSLVEGEAFF
TRBV7-7,.,.,TRBJ1-2,TGTGCTAGCAGCGGCCAGGGACGGTCATATGGCTACACCTTC,CASSGQGRSYGYTF
TRBV7-6,medium-sized,.,TRBJ2-7,TGTGCCAGCAGCCCCTCCCCCGGGGGCAGGGACGAGCAGTACTTC,CASSPSPGGRDEQYF
TRBV29-1,.,.,TRBJ1-2,TGCAGCGTGGATGGACAGAACTATGGCTACACCTTC,CSVDGQNYGYTF
TRBV18,.,TRBD1,TRBJ1-1,TGTGCCAGCTCCCCCCACCGGGACAGGGGATGGGATACTGAAGCTTTCTTT,CASSPHRDRGWDTEAFF
TRBV27,.,.,TRBJ1-5,TGTGCCAGCAGTTCGACAGGAGCGAGCAATCAGCCCCAGCATTTT,CASSSTGASNQPQHF
TRBV4-1,.,TRBD2,TRBJ2-7,TGCGCCAGCAGCCAAGGGGCGGGGGCCTACGAGCAGTACTTC,CASSQGAGAYEQYF
TRBV16,.,.,TRBJ2-1,TGTGCCAGCAGCCAAGCTTGGGGGAGAGGGCCCAATGAGCAGTTCTTC,CASSQAWGRGPNEQFF
TRBV6-6,.,TRBD1,TRBJ1-2,TGTGCCAGCAGTTACTCTGGACAGGGCGGGGATGGCTACACCTTC,CASSYSGQGGDGYTF
TRBV30,.,.,TRBJ1-5,TGTGCCTGGAGTGTACGCAGTAGCAATCAGCCCCAGCATTTT,CAWSVRSSNQPQHF
TRBV19,.,TRBD1,TRBJ2-7,TGTGCCAGTATCTCGACAGGGGTGGTCGAGCAGTACTTC,CASISTGVVEQYF
TRBV11-2,.,TRBD1,TRBJ1-1,TGTGCCAGCAGCCCCGGACAGGGAACACGGGCCTTTCAAACTGAAGCTTTCTTT,CASSPGQGTRAFQTEAFF
TRBV13,.,.,TRBJ2-7,TGTGCCAGCAAGACCGGGGGTTCGTACGAGCAGTACTTC,CASKTGGSYEQYF
TRBV2,.,.,TRBJ2-7,TGTGCCAGCAGCATTAGCTCCTACGAGCAGTACTTC,CASSISSYEQYF